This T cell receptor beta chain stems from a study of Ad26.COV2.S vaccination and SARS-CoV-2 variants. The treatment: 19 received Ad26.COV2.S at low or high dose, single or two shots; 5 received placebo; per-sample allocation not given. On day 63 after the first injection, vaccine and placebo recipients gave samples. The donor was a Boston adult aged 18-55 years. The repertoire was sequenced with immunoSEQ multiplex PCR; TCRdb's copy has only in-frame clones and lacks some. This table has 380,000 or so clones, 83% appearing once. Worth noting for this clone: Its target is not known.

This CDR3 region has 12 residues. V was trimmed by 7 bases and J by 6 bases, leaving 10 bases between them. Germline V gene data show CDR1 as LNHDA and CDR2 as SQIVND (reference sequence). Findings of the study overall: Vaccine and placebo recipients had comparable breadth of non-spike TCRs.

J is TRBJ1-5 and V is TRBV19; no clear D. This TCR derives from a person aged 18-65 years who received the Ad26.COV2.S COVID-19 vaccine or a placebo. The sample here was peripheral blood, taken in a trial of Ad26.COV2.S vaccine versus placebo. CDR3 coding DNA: TGTGCCAGTACCTATCGGTCTCAGCCCCAGCATTTT. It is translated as CASTYRSQPQHF. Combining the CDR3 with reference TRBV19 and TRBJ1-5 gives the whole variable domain DGGITQSPKYLFRKEGQNVTLSCEQNLNHDAMYWYRQDPGQGLRLIYYSQIVNDFQKGDIAEGYSVSREKKESFPLTVTSAQKNPTAFYLCASTYRSQPQHFGDGTRLSIL.